This TCR beta chain was documented in a study of early T cells in non-severe SARS-CoV-2 infection. Study-wide background: Sequencing of bulk RNA from unsorted whole blood was done, without chain pairing. General study results and limits: Sequences matched to VDJdb favored anti-spike CD8 responses, while private and CD4 specificities were missed.

MiXCR was run by TCRdb on the 5' RACE reads, yielding one entry per CDR3 protein. The sample lists fewer than 75,000 distinct CDR3 sequences; around 20% were seen once. A note on this clonotype: Its matching antigen is unknown.

The J segment lost 5 bases and the V segment lost 5 bases, leaving 2 bases of the junction unmatched. Germline loops: CDR1 MNHNY, CDR2 SVGAGI (reference sequence). This CDR3 spans 14 amino acids. This specimen was whole blood, taken at baseline. This receptor was identified in an adult who was a healthcare worker with PCR-confirmed SARS-CoV-2 infection or an uninfected control (not recorded which). V and J are TRBV6-6 and TRBJ1-5, with TRBD1 identical over 11 bases. The chain's CDR3 is CASSMDRGHQPQHF. The CDR3 bases are TGTGCCAGCAGTATGGACAGGGGGCATCAGCCCCAGCATTTT.